The next 27 T cell receptor beta chains were all read from a single sample in a study of cytomegalovirus exposure and HLA in healthy donors. This PCR relied on a set of 60 Vbeta primers and 13 Jbeta primers. Some clones are missing from TCRdb's copy, which holds only in-frame ones; the method was immunoSEQ multiplex PCR. The table has around 95,000 clones, nearly 80% seen once. Sample: PBMCs. Receptors originate from a woman aged 40 to 50 in good health and CMV-seropositive.

This sequence joins TRBV6-4 and TRBJ2-1; TRBD2 matches 7 bases. Germline CDR1 and CDR2: MRHNA and SNTAGT. V dropped 0 bases and J dropped 6; count of bases not matched to a gene: 8. This CDR3 region has 16 residues. CDR3 region: CASSDSSLAEGNEQFF. CDR3 nucleotide sequence: TGTGCCAGCAGTGACTCTTCGCTAGCGGAAGGCAATGAGCAGTTCTTC.

The chain couples TRBV5-4 to TRBJ2-7; 7 bases are a match to TRBD1. CDR3 size: 13 residues. Trimming removed 4 bases from V and 4 bases from J; junction bases left unmatched: 5. From germline, CDR1 is SGHNT and CDR2 YYREEE (reference sequence). In nucleotides, the CDR3 is TGTGCCAGCAGCCGACAGGACAGGTACGAGCAGTACTTC. This codes for CASSRQDRYEQYF.

The gene calls are TRBV6-8 and TRBJ2-2; the match to TRBD2 covers 13 bases. The CDR3 extends over 16 amino acids. V lost 8 bases and J lost 1; bases outside the gene matches: 4. Per germline, CDR1 MNHGY and CDR2 SAAAGT. The CDR3 region is CASGLAGVENTGELFF. DNA of the CDR3: TGTGCCAGCGGACTAGCGGGAGTTGAGAACACCGGGGAGCTGTTTTTT.

This rearrangement joins TRBV5-6 to TRBJ1-2, with unresolved D. Germline loops: CDR1 SGHDT, CDR2 YYEEEE. V lost 5 bases and J lost 6, with 20 bases in between. The CDR3 consists of 15 residues. The CDR3 reads CASRYSGVVANGYTF. The CDR3 nucleotides are TGTGCCAGCAGATATTCCGGGGTGGTGGCTAATGGCTACACCTTC. Combining the CDR3 with reference TRBV5-6 and TRBJ1-2 gives the whole variable domain DAGVTQSPTHLIKTRGQQVTLRCSPKSGHDTVSWYQQALGQGPQFIFQYYEEEERQRGNFPDRFSGHQFPNYSSELNVNALLLGDSALYLCASRYSGVVANGYTFGSGTRLTVV.

CDR3 sequence: CASRGQGAGTEAFF. In nucleotides, the CDR3 is TGTGCCAGCAGAGGACAGGGGGCGGGCACTGAAGCTTTCTTT. J is TRBJ1-1 and V is TRBV5-4; TRBD1 aligns across 11 bases. In germline, CDR1 is SGHNT, CDR2 YYREEE (reference sequence). The CDR3 contains 14 residues. Trimming at V came to 5 bases and at J to 4 bases, leaving 4 bases not matched to a gene.

The chain carries TRBV30 and TRBJ1-1; D possibly corresponds to TRBD1 (6 bases). There are 16 residues in the CDR3. CDR1 is GTSNPN, CDR2 SVGIG, per germline (reference sequence). V lost 0 bases and J 4 bases, leaving 18 bases between the germline ends. CDR3 nucleotide sequence: TGTGCCTGGAGTGTGGGGGGGGCCGGGTGGGGCACTGAAGCTTTCTTT. It translates to CAWSVGGAGWGTEAFF.

This chain connects TRBV15 to TRBJ1-3; unclear D gene. The CDR3 has 16 amino acids. Trimming removed 1 base at V and 0 bases at J, with 10 bases between. CDR1 and CDR2 from the germline V gene are LNHNV and YYDKDF (reference sequence). The CDR3 is CATSRGGEPSGNTIYF. The CDR3 nucleotides read TGTGCCACCAGCAGAGGCGGGGAGCCCTCTGGAAACACCATATATTTT.

The chain employs TRBV2 and TRBJ1-1; 8 bases fit TRBD1. Per germline, CDR1 SNHLY and CDR2 FYNNEI. This CDR3 has 17 residues. J lost 4 bases, V lost 2 bases, and 12 bases had no gene match. The CDR3 loop reads CASSERELGTGSTEAFF. The CDR3 DNA reads TGTGCCAGCAGTGAAAGGGAACTTGGGACAGGATCCACTGAAGCTTTCTTT.

The chain has TRBV7-9 and TRBJ1-1; D is possibly TRBD1 (5 bases). The germline CDR1 and CDR2 sequences are SEHNR and FQNEAQ (reference sequence). The germline V and J ends were trimmed by 5 bases and 1 base, with 8 bases remaining between them. The CDR3 is 13 residues long. In DNA form, the CDR3 reads TGTGCCAGCAGCCTTACAGGGAACACTGAAGCTTTCTTT. Amino acids: CASSLTGNTEAFF.

The chain carries TRBV27 and TRBJ1-2; 7 bases match TRBD1. The V segment lost 3 bases and the J segment 3 bases; nucleotides outside the gene matches: 4. The length of the CDR3 is 14 residues. Germline lookup yields CDR1 MNHEY and CDR2 SMNVEV (reference sequence). The CDR3 bases are TGTGCCAGCAGTTTGGGACAGACCTACTATGGCTACACCTTC. The encoded protein is CASSLGQTYYGYTF.

The V call is TRBV10-1, the J call TRBJ2-3; 12 positions match TRBD2. Germline V gene sequence: CDR1 WNHNN, CDR2 SYGVQD (reference sequence). J gave up 2 bases and V 4 bases, and 10 bases lay outside the gene matches. The CDR3 sequence is 18 residues long. The CDR3 region has the DNA TGCGCCAGCAGTGGTACAGGACTAGCGGGAAAAAACACAGATACGCAGTATTTT. This translates into CASSGTGLAGKNTDTQYF.

This clone has just a few counts. The J gene is TRBJ2-3, the V gene TRBV6-6; D is perhaps TRBD1 (6 bases). From germline, CDR1 is MNHNY and CDR2 SVGAGI (reference sequence). The V end lost 2 bases, the J end lost 6 bases, and 12 bases lay between the germline ends. The CDR3 consists of 14 residues. The CDR3 coding sequence is TGTGCCAGCAGTTACGCTACAGGGTCGGATACGCAGTATTTT. Protein: CASSYATGSDTQYF.

This clone was seen just once. The chain has TRBV7-6 and TRBJ1-3, with 7 nucleotides matching TRBD1. The CDR3 is 15 residues long. Trimming removed 2 bases from V and 4 bases from J; junction bases left unmatched: 5. Germline V lookup: CDR1 SGHVS, CDR2 FNYEAQ. The CDR3 loop reads CASSLTGDAGNTIYF. The CDR3 DNA reads TGTGCCAGCAGCTTAACAGGGGACGCCGGAAACACCATATATTTT.

This clone has just one count. CDR3: CASSEYSGKGTQYF. The DNA of the CDR3 is TGTGCCAGCAGTGAGTACAGCGGGAAAGGGACCCAGTACTTC. The J gene is TRBJ2-5, the V gene TRBV2; TRBD2 agrees at 7 bases. Germline V lookup: CDR1 SNHLY, CDR2 FYNNEI. The CDR3 extends over 14 amino acids. V dropped 3 bases and J dropped 7; count of bases not matched to a gene: 8.

The gene calls are TRBV28 and TRBJ2-1; a possible D gene is TRBD2 (5 bases). The CDR3 consists of 16 residues. Germline-derived CDR1 and CDR2 are MDHEN and SYDVKM. Trimming cost V 4 bases and J 4 bases, with 17 bases left between them. CDR3 coding DNA: TGTGCCAGCAGTTCGGTGGGGAGCGCTCAATACAATGAGCAGTTCTTC. Translated, it gives CASSSVGSAQYNEQFF.

The chain has TRBV11-3 and TRBJ2-7, with TRBD1 matching over 7 bases. The CDR3 has 14 residues. Germline CDR1 is SGHNT and CDR2 is YENEEA. Trimming removed 5 bases from V and 6 bases from J; junction bases left unmatched: 10. The CDR3 coding sequence is TGTGCCAGCAGCCCAGCCGGACAGGCTTCCGAGCAGTACTTC. Its protein is CASSPAGQASEQYF.

This rearrangement joins TRBV19 to TRBJ1-2; D possibly corresponds to TRBD1 (6 bases). CDR1 is LNHDA and CDR2 is SQIVND in the germline V gene (reference sequence). The CDR3 runs to 12 residues. V gave up 5 bases and J gave up 8 bases, with 12 bases separating them. CDR3 sequence reads: CASSQQGGGYTF. In nucleotides, the CDR3 is TGTGCCAGTAGTCAACAGGGAGGGGGCTACACCTTC.

The chain couples TRBV5-1 to TRBJ1-4; unclear D gene. The V and J ends lost 0 bases and 4 bases respectively, with 10 bases between them. Germline V gives CDR1 SGHRS, CDR2 YFSETQ. This CDR3 spans 15 amino acids. The CDR3, as DNA: TGCGCCAGCAGCTTGGGATCCGGAGATAATGAAAAACTGTTTTTT. Encoded protein: CASSLGSGDNEKLFF.

The rearrangement uses TRBV30 and TRBJ2-1, with 10 bases lining up with TRBD2. CDR1 and CDR2 (germline): GTSNPN, SVGIG (reference sequence). CDR3 length: 13 amino acids. V gave up 3 bases and J gave up 8 bases; unmatched junction bases: 4. The CDR3 DNA reads TGTGCCTGGAGGAGCGGGAGGGCCGATGAGCAGTTCTTC. This sequence encodes CAWRSGRADEQFF.

CDR3 nucleotide sequence: TGTGCCAGCCGCCCGCGGGGGACTAGGTCGATCAATGAGCAGTTCTTC. It yields the protein CASRPRGTRSINEQFF. The V call is TRBV7-2, the J call TRBJ2-1; 8 nucleotides match TRBD2. In germline, CDR1 is SGHTA, CDR2 FQGNSA. V lost 8 bases, J lost 6 bases, and 15 bases stayed unmatched. This CDR3 is 16 amino acids long.

The chain links TRBV5-1 to TRBJ2-3; D possibly corresponds to TRBD2 (7 bases). CDR1 and CDR2 (germline): SGHRS, YFSETQ. The CDR3 length is 16 residues. V lost 7 bases and J 0 bases, leaving 18 bases between the germline ends. The CDR3 region has the DNA TGCGCCAGCGAACAGGGAGCGGGATCAAGCACAGATACGCAGTATTTT. Its protein product is CASEQGAGSSTDTQYF. Based on the CDR3 plus reference TRBV5-1 and TRBJ2-3, the full variable domain is KAGVTQTPRYLIKTRGQQVTLSCSPISGHRSVSWYQQTPGQGLQFLFEYFSETQRNKGNFPGRFSGRQFSNSRSEMNVSTLELGDSALYLCASEQGAGSSTDTQYFGPGTRLTVL.

V is TRBV19 and J is TRBJ1-5; possibly TRBD1 for D (6 bases). The V end lost 7 bases, the J end lost 2 bases, and 18 bases lay between the germline ends. Per the germline V gene, CDR1 is LNHDA and CDR2 is SQIVND (reference sequence). The CDR3 runs 16 residues. The CDR3 sequence is CASTLQGEWGNQPQHF. DNA of the CDR3: TGTGCCAGTACCTTACAGGGCGAGTGGGGCAATCAGCCCCAGCATTTT.

This clone has just a few counts. This chain uses TRBV19 with TRBJ2-7, with TRBD2 as a possible D gene (6 bases). The CDR3 has 14 residues. Trimming removed 5 bases at V and 2 bases at J, with 13 bases between. The germline V gene has CDR1 LNHDA and CDR2 SQIVND (reference sequence). CDR3 protein: CASSSGRLAYEQYF. CDR3 in DNA: TGTGCCAGTAGTTCGGGGCGACTAGCCTACGAGCAGTACTTC.

This clone came up once. This rearrangement joins TRBV25-1 to TRBJ2-1; 13 bases fit TRBD2. The trim removed 2 bases at V and 2 bases at J, leaving 3 bases unmatched. CDR3 length: 17 residues. Germline values: CDR1 MGHDK, CDR2 SYGVNS. CDR3 in DNA: TGTGCCAGCAGTGAAGGGACTAGCGGGACCCCCTACAATGAGCAGTTCTTC. It specifies CASSEGTSGTPYNEQFF. Drawing the rest from reference TRBV25-1 and TRBJ2-1, the complete variable domain is EADIYQTPRYLVIGTGKKITLECSQTMGHDKMYWYQQDPGMELHLIHYSYGVNSTEKGDLSSESTVSRIRTEHFPLTLESARPSHTSQYLCASSEGTSGTPYNEQFFGPGTRLTVL.

The V and J genes are TRBV9 and TRBJ1-1, with D maybe TRBD1 (5 bases). CDR1 SGDLS and CDR2 YYNGEE come from the germline V gene. The CDR3 spans 15 residues. The germline V and J ends were trimmed by 3 bases and 4 bases, with 16 bases remaining between them. The CDR3 DNA is TGTGCCAGCAGCGCCAAACGGGGGACGAGCACTGAAGCTTTCTTT. Translating gives CASSAKRGTSTEAFF.

This rearrangement joins TRBV9 to TRBJ2-1; 8 bases align to TRBD2. CDR1 and CDR2 from the germline V gene are SGDLS and YYNGEE. V gave up 0 bases and J gave up 4 bases; unmatched junction bases: 12. This CDR3 contains 18 residues. In nucleotides, the CDR3 is TGTGCCAGCAGCGTAGCAAGTATTAGCGGGGACCCTTACAATGAGCAGTTCTTC. Protein sequence: CASSVASISGDPYNEQFF.

The rearrangement joins TRBV5-8 to TRBJ2-1, with no clear D. Per germline, CDR1 SGHTS and CDR2 YDEGEE. Trimming shortened V by 0 bases and J by 8 bases, and 9 bases separated the two germline ends. CDR3 length equals 13 residues. The CDR3: CASSLVGPYEQFF. The CDR3 DNA reads as TGTGCCAGCAGCTTGGTGGGCCCCTATGAGCAGTTCTTC. The whole variable domain, remainder taken from reference TRBV5-8 and TRBJ2-1, is EAGVTQSPTHLIKTRGQQATLRCSPISGHTSVYWYQQALGLGLQFLLWYDEGEERNRGNFPPRFSGRQFPNYSSELNVNALELEDSALYLCASSLVGPYEQFFGPGTRLTVL.